This T cell receptor beta chain was observed in a study of metastatic and nonmetastatic thyroid tumors. The V end lost 3 bases, the J end lost 5 bases, and 15 bases lay between the germline ends. The CDR3 extends over 15 amino acids. Germline CDR1 reads MNHNS; CDR2 reads SASEGT. MiXCR was used by TCRdb to re-call the PCR reads. This sample carries 5,000 or so clones, around 32% of them seen once, and the ten largest clones take around 9.6%. Patients were all untreated before their thyroid surgery. Sample: adjacent normal tissue. The sequence came from a female donor with papillary thyroid cancer or a benign thyroid nodule (not recorded which). Some clones in this sample may be carry-over from other donors' samples. V gene TRBV6-1 combines with J gene TRBJ2-3; D is unresolved. The CDR3 region has the DNA TGTGCCAGCAGTGACGGCCCTCAGGCTCTAGATACGCAGTATTTT. This gives the protein CASSDGPQALDTQYF.